These 3 T cell receptor beta chains were sequenced from one sample in a study of blood T cells in healthy people across ages. Next came a second PCR, run for about 7 to 12 cycles, which used a sample-barcoded 5' primer along with a J-beta primer mix. MiXCR, applied by TCRdb to the 5' RACE reads, yields one record per CDR3 protein. The top ten clones hold about a fifth of a sample with fewer than 1,000,000 distinct CDR3 sequences, roughly 44% of them seen once. Material: blood. Receptors were obtained from a man aged 55-75 years in good health.

The chain links TRBV18 to TRBJ2-5; 12 nucleotides line up with TRBD1. The CDR3 has 16 residues. With V trimmed by 2 bases and J by 5 bases, 6 bases remained unmatched. Germline CDR1 and CDR2: KGHSH and LQKENI. The chain's CDR3 is CASSPTGGTGGETQYF. The CDR3 DNA sequence: TGTGCCAGCTCACCAACCGGAGGGACAGGGGGCGAGACCCAGTACTTC.

This sequence joins TRBV6-2 or TRBV6-3 and TRBJ2-3; TRBD2 matches 9 bases. Germline V gene data show CDR1 as MNHEY and CDR2 as SVGEGT. Trimming at V came to 6 bases and at J to 4 bases, leaving 5 bases not matched to a gene. The CDR3 has 14 residues. This chain's CDR3 is CASSSAGGADTQYF. CDR3 DNA sequence: TGTGCCAGCAGCTCCGCGGGGGGGGCAGATACGCAGTATTTT.

The V call is TRBV5-1, the J call TRBJ2-3; maybe TRBD1 (5 bases). The CDR3 is 15 amino acids. CDR1 and CDR2 from the germline V gene are SGHRS and YFSETQ. V lost 0 bases and J 2 bases, leaving 10 bases between the germline ends. CDR3 sequence (DNA): TGCGCCAGCAGCTTGGCCAGGGTCCCCACAGATACGCAGTATTTT. Its protein product is CASSLARVPTDTQYF.